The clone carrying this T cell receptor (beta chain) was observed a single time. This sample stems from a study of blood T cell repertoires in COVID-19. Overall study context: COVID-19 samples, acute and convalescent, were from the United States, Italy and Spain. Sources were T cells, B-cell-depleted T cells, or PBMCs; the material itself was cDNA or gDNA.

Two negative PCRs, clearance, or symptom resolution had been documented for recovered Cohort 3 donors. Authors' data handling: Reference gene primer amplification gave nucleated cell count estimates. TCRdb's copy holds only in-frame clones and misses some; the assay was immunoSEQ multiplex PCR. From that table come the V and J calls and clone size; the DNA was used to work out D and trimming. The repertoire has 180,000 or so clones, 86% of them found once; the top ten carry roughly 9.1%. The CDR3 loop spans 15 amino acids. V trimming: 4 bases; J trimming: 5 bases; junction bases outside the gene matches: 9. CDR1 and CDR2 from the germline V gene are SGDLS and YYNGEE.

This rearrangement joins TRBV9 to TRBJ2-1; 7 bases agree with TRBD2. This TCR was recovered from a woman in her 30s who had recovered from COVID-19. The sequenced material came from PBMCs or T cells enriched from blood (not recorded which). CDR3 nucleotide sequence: TGTGCCAGCAGCCCCAGGACTAGAAACGACAATGAGCAGTTCTTC. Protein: CASSPRTRNDNEQFF.